The rows below give T cell receptor beta chains drawn from one sample of a study of T cells in localized non-small cell lung cancer. The table came from immunoSEQ multiplex PCR; TCRdb's copy has only in-frame clones and leaves some out. The sample holds more than 20,000 clones, 70% to 90% seen once. The sample was peripheral blood, taken before any cancer treatment. All receptors derive from a female donor at least 60 years old with stage I lung adenocarcinoma. Both conserved end residues are part of each CDR3. A D gene is named only where the DNA matches it firmly. The listing skips clone size in some rows; elsewhere it reads once, few, many or a size class.

d_call j_call clone_size v_call cdr3_aa cdr3_nt
TRBD1 TRBJ1-2 - TRBV5-5 CASSLGQGNYGYTF TGTGCCAGCAGCTTGGGACAGGGCAACTATGGCTACACCTTC
- TRBJ1-5 - TRBV7-8 CASSSSQQLLNQPQHF TGTGCCAGCAGCTCATCACAGCAGCTCCTCAATCAGCCCCAGCATTTT
- TRBJ1-1 - TRBV7-8 CASSLQGRNTEAFF TGTGCCAGCAGCTTACAGGGGAGGAACACTGAAGCTTTCTTT
- TRBJ2-5 - TRBV7-9 CASSLAGRPGRETQYF TGTGCCAGCAGCTTAGCGGGGCGGCCAGGAAGGGAGACCCAGTACTTC
TRBD1 TRBJ1-3 - TRBV11-2 CASSYSGGSGNTIYF TGTGCCAGCAGCTATTCAGGGGGATCTGGAAACACCATATATTTT
TRBD2 TRBJ2-3 - TRBV9 CASSVGGLAGGRDTQYF TGTGCCAGCAGCGTAGGAGGACTAGCGGGAGGGCGAGATACGCAGTATTTT
- TRBJ1-1 - TRBV9 CASSAPAGERNTEAFF TGTGCCAGCAGCGCACCAGCGGGGGAAAGGAACACTGAAGCTTTCTTT
- TRBJ2-7 - TRBV13 CASSPRAGNYEQYF TGTGCCAGCAGCCCCCGGGCGGGGAACTACGAGCAGTACTTC
TRBD2 TRBJ2-3 - TRBV9 CASSSSTSGRGTDTQYF TGTGCCAGCAGCTCATCGACTAGCGGGAGAGGGACAGATACGCAGTATTTT
TRBD2 TRBJ2-5 - TRBV11-2 CASSFLGLAGATETQYF TGTGCCAGCAGCTTCCTCGGACTAGCGGGGGCCACGGAGACCCAGTACTTC
- TRBJ2-5 - TRBV15 CATSREREVQETQYF TGTGCCACCAGCAGAGAACGTGAAGTCCAAGAGACCCAGTACTTC
- TRBJ2-3 - TRBV27 CASKKSGLDTQYF TGTGCCAGCAAAAAGTCGGGTTTGGATACGCAGTATTTT
- TRBJ1-2 - TRBV7-9 CASSLGGAYGYTF TGTGCCAGCAGCTTGGGGGGCGCTTATGGCTACACCTTC
- TRBJ1-1 - TRBV16 CASSQSAGGTEAFF TGTGCCAGCAGCCAATCCGCCGGAGGCACTGAAGCTTTCTTT
- TRBJ1-1 - TRBV5-1 CASSLPSGTLGDAFF TGCGCCAGCAGCTTGCCCTCCGGGACCCTAGGGGATGCTTTCTTT
TRBD1 TRBJ1-2 - TRBV29-1 CSTSRTGDGYGYTF TGCAGCACATCCAGGACAGGGGACGGCTATGGCTACACCTTC
- TRBJ2-2 few TRBV5-4 CASSLSQVVAGELFF TGTGCCAGCAGCTTATCACAGGTCGTGGCCGGGGAGCTGTTTTTT
TRBD1 TRBJ2-5 - TRBV7-9 CASSLIRGQGETQYF TGTGCCAGCAGCTTAATCAGGGGGCAAGGAGAGACCCAGTACTTC
- TRBJ2-3 - TRBV5-1 CASSTTFTDTQYF TGCGCCAGCAGTACTACCTTCACAGATACGCAGTATTTT
TRBD1 TRBJ1-1 - TRBV2 CASRRFRQGDTEAFF TGTGCCAGCCGGAGATTCCGACAGGGCGACACTGAAGCTTTCTTT
- TRBJ2-2 - TRBV7-3 CASSSTPWVLNTGELFF TGTGCCAGCAGCTCGACTCCCTGGGTATTGAACACCGGGGAGCTGTTTTTT
- TRBJ1-5 - TRBV7-2 CASSLVREQPQHF TGTGCCAGCAGCTTAGTGCGGGAGCAGCCCCAGCATTTT
TRBD2 TRBJ2-1 - TRBV6-6 CASSQRTSGLNEQFF TGTGCCAGCAGCCAGAGGACTAGCGGGTTGAATGAGCAGTTCTTC
- TRBJ1-3 - TRBV7-2 CASSLDVGGSGNTIYF TGTGCCAGCAGCTTAGACGTGGGGGGCTCTGGAAACACCATATATTTT
TRBD1 TRBJ1-5 - TRBV6-5 CASRPPGGHEPQHF TGTGCCAGCAGACCACCAGGGGGCCATGAGCCCCAGCATTTT
TRBD1 TRBJ2-1 few TRBV14 CASSQEPPGGIYNEQFF TGTGCCAGCAGCCAAGAGCCACCAGGGGGCATCTACAATGAGCAGTTCTTC
- TRBJ1-1 - TRBV6-5 CASSYGYGTEAFF TGTGCCAGCAGTTACGGGTACGGCACTGAAGCTTTCTTT
- TRBJ2-1 - TRBV6-5 CASSYSLTTGYNEQFF TGTGCCAGCAGTTACTCGTTAACGACAGGTTACAATGAGCAGTTCTTC
- TRBJ1-1 - TRBV6-5 CAAEARNTEAFF TGTGCAGCTGAAGCGAGGAACACTGAAGCTTTCTTT
- TRBJ2-3 - TRBV19 CASSTARGVKGSATDTQYF TGTGCCAGTAGTACAGCCAGGGGCGTTAAGGGGTCGGCAACAGATACGCAGTATTTT
- TRBJ1-2 - TRBV13 CASSPRTINYGYTF TGTGCCAGCAGCCCTCGGACAATCAACTATGGCTACACCTTC
- TRBJ1-5 once TRBV5-3 CARSDQQGVGNQPQHF TGTGCCAGAAGCGATCAACAGGGAGTTGGCAATCAGCCCCAGCATTTT
- TRBJ2-7 - TRBV9 CASTSGPETGLEQYF TGTGCCAGCACCAGCGGCCCCGAAACAGGGCTCGAGCAGTACTTC
TRBD1 TRBJ1-2 - TRBV5-6 CASSLEDRGHGGYTF TGTGCCAGCAGCTTGGAGGACAGGGGGCATGGTGGCTACACCTTC
- TRBJ1-3 - TRBV6-5 CASSYSSVPGNTIYF TGTGCCAGCAGTTACTCTTCAGTACCTGGAAACACCATATATTTT
- TRBJ1-2 - TRBV27 CASRRDLNYGYTF TGTGCCAGCAGACGGGACTTGAACTATGGCTACACCTTC
- TRBJ1-4 - TRBV4-1 CASSQDQRGGEKLFF TGCGCCAGCAGCCAAGATCAAAGGGGTGGCGAAAAACTGTTTTTT
TRBD2 TRBJ2-7 - TRBV5-1 CASSLGRTSGSLGSSYEQYF TGCGCCAGCAGCTTGGGGCGTACTAGCGGGAGTCTGGGTAGCTCCTACGAGCAGTACTTC
- TRBJ2-3 - TRBV7-3 CASSLRGSTDTQYF TGTGCCAGCAGCCTACGGGGGTCCACAGATACGCAGTATTTT
- TRBJ1-5 - TRBV21-1 CASTEGRNNQPQHF TGTGCCAGCACCGAAGGGAGGAACAATCAGCCCCAGCATTTT
- TRBJ1-5 - TRBV7-2 CASSVLRGPQHF TGTGCCAGCAGCGTCCTCAGGGGGCCCCAGCATTTT
TRBD2 TRBJ2-5 - TRBV7-6 CASRLNAGVGETQYF TGTGCCAGCAGGCTAAATGCGGGAGTAGGGGAGACCCAGTACTTC
- TRBJ1-2 once TRBV18 CASSPTVLGEGYTF TGTGCCAGCTCACCAACCGTTCTAGGGGAAGGCTACACCTTC
- TRBJ1-5 - TRBV5-5 CASSWGDPKGSNQPQHF TGTGCCAGCAGCTGGGGGGACCCCAAAGGGAGCAATCAGCCCCAGCATTTT
- TRBJ2-2 - TRBV5-1 CASSFTRTGGELFF TGCGCCAGCAGCTTTACAAGAACGGGCGGGGAGCTGTTTTTT
TRBD2 TRBJ2-2 - TRBV5-1 CASSFRIAGSPGELFF TGCGCCAGCAGCTTTAGAATAGCGGGGTCCCCCGGGGAGCTGTTTTTT